This T cell receptor beta chain was observed in a study of blood T cell repertoires in COVID-19. This clone was found once. This CDR3 comprises 14 residues. V was cut by 1 base and J by 2 bases, with 7 bases left in between. Per germline, CDR1 SGHNT and CDR2 YYREEE (reference sequence). Original analysis: How many nucleated cells were present was estimated from reference gene primer amplification. Only in-frame clones appear in the TCRdb table, and some are missing; sequencing was by immunoSEQ multiplex PCR. The V and J calls and clone size are taken from that table; D and trimming were inferred from the DNA. The sample shows 250,000 to 300,000 clones, roughly nine tenths of them seen only once.

The sample taken for sequencing was peripheral blood. V usage is TRBV5-4 and J usage is TRBJ1-3; the D gene is possibly TRBD1 (5 bases). The receptor comes from a man in his fifties with acute or convalescent COVID-19. The CDR3 DNA reads as TGTGCCAGCAGCTTGCAGGGCGCTGGAAACACCATATATTTT. Translated: CASSLQGAGNTIYF.